This entry describes one T cell receptor beta chain. V was cut by 5 bases and J by 0 bases, with 22 bases left in between. CDR1 is SNHLY and CDR2 is FYNNEI in the germline V gene. This CDR3 region has 19 residues. This sample is drawn from a study of blood T cell repertoires in COVID-19. Study at large: Spain, Italy and the United States supplied samples that represented acute and convalescent COVID-19. PBMCs, B-cell-depleted T cells, or T cells were the source of the cDNA or gDNA that made up the material.

Using immunoSEQ multiplex PCR, the repertoire was profiled, and TCRdb retains in-frame clones only, with some absent. The data hold 150,000 to 180,000 clones, with around 83% observed a single time. The sequence was obtained from a woman aged 60-75 years with acute or convalescent COVID-19. The sequenced material came from peripheral blood. The V gene is TRBV2, the J gene TRBJ1-4, with no clear D. CDR3 DNA sequence: TGTGCCAGCAGTTACCACAGAAATAGGCTCTTACCAACTAATGAAAAACTGTTTTTT. It encodes CASSYHRNRLLPTNEKLFF.